This T cell receptor (beta chain) was profiled in a study of T cells after yellow fever vaccination (dated by TCRdb to 2018 to 2020). In the study overall: Libraries from fractions with low cell numbers were prepared with the SMART-Seq v4 Ultra Low Input RNA kit. To follow T-cell clones before and after both primary and booster YFV17D yellow fever vaccination, bulk TCR alpha and beta repertoires underwent longitudinal sequencing. Two healthy male donors made up the cohort, one aged 18 to 29 years and the other aged 30 to 40 years. Blood samples were taken at several timepoints before and after primary and secondary immunization, and bulk PBMC replicates and cell subsets were isolated.

Synthesis of TCR cDNA relied on 5'RACE template switching, a step that introduced a universal primer site along with unique molecular identifiers. cDNA synthesis was primed from both the TCR alpha and TCR beta constant segments. Libraries were amplified in two PCR steps, with sample barcodes and sequencing adapters added in the second step. Sequencing of libraries was performed on Illumina HiSeq 2500 (2x100 bp) or NovaSeq (2x150 bp). In the paper's pipeline: Reads were demultiplexed and collapsed into UMI consensus sequences with MIGEC, and V(D)J alignment was performed with MiXCR. Clonotypes responding to the vaccine were identified with edgeR on replicate PBMC samples, with the criteria of FDR below 0.01 and a log2 fold change above 5 up to day 15. Each bulk clonotype was labeled CD4 or CD8 based on which sequenced repertoire, CD4 or CD8, contained the clonotype at higher abundance. Clones were called with MiXCR by TCRdb after fastp trimmed the public reads at Q25, and only in-frame beta chains were retained. Here each entry gathers all rows of one CDR3 protein and keeps the most common genes and DNA. TCRdb, rather than the study authors, made the V and J calls. Present in this sample are 60,000 or so distinct CDR3 sequences, approximately 6.9% of which were seen just once. In total, the top ten clones hold around two fifths of the sample.

This clonotype has more than one count but fewer than ten. Its antigen is currently not known. Base qualities were left out, and no much larger clone turns up one base away. The treatment or condition tag for this specimen amounts to: live attenuated yellow fever vaccine strain. A standard Ficoll-Paque protocol was used to isolate PBMCs from peripheral blood. Dynabeads CD4 and CD8 positive selection kits were used to isolate CD4 and CD8 T-cell fractions. TriZol was used to extract RNA from bulk PBMCs, CD4 and CD8 fractions, and dextramer-positive and dextramer-negative fractions. General findings and caveats noted by the study authors: Only two donors were included in the study, so the extent to which the findings can be generalized is limited. The secondary T-cell response was weaker than the primary response but faster, peaking on day 5 instead of day 15. FACS-sorted repertoires could contain abundant contaminating clonotypes from the bulk population, so computational filtering was required. After the booster, most of the clones that had expanded following primary vaccination were detected again (roughly 97% of CD4 and 85% to 90% of CD8), which suggests that memory was broadly maintained. A small fraction of clonotypes showed up in both the CD4 and CD8 compartments, probably as a result of convergent recombination.

The germline ends are 7 bases apart after V is trimmed by 3 bases and J by 5 bases. Based on the germline V gene, the CDR1 and CDR2 sequences are SGHTA and FQGNSA. The CDR3 numbers 12 residues from cysteine through phenylalanine. Only the CDR3 DNA stays, 36 bases, in frame from base 1. The sequence came from a young man who received the YFV17D yellow fever vaccine. Sequenced material: CD8+ T cells sorted from PBMCs, taken on the day of the first yellow fever vaccination. The rearrangement combines TRBV7-2 with TRBJ1-1, with no confidently assigned D gene. The nucleotide sequence reads as follows: TGTGCCAGCAGCTTTATTAGGACTGAAGCTTTCTTT. It specifies CASSFIRTEAFF.